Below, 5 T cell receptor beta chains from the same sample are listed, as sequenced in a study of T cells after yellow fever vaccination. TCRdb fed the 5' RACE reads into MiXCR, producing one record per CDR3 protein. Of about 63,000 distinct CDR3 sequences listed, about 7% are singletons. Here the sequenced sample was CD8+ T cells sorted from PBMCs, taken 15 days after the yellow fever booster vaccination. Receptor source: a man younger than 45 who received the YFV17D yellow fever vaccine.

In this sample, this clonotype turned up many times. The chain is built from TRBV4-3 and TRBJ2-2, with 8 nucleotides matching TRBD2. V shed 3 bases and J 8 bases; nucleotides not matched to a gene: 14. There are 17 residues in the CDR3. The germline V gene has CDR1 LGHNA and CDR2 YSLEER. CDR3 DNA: TGCGCCAGCAGCCACGTTGTGTTAGCGGGAAACGAAGGGGAGCTGTTTTTT. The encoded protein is CASSHVVLAGNEGELFF.

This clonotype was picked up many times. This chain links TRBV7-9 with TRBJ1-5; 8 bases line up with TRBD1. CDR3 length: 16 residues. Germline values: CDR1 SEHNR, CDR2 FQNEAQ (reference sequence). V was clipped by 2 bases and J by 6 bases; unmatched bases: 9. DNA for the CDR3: TGTGCCAGCAGCTTAAGCGGTCAGGGGGCAGGTCAGCCCCAGCATTTT. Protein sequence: CASSLSGQGAGQPQHF.

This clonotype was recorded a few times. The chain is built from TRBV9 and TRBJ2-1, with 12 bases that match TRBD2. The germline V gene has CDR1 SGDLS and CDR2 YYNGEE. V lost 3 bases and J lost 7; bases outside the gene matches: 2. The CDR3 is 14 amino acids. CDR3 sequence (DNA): TGTGCCAGCAGCGGAACTAGCGGGAGGAATGAGCAGTTCTTC. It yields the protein CASSGTSGRNEQFF.

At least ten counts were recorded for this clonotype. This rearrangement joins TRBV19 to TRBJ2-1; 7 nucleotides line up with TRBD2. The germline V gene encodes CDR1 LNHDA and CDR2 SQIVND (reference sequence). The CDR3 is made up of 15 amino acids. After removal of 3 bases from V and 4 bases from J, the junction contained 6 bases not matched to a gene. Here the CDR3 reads CASSIRDYRYNEQFF. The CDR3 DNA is TGTGCCAGTAGTATCCGGGACTATCGTTACAATGAGCAGTTCTTC.

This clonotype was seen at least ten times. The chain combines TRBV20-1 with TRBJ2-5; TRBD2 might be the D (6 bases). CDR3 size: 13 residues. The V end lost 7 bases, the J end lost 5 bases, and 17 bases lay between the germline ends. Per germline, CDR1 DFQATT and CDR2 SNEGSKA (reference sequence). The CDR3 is CSVPGLVSETQYF. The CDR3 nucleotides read TGCAGTGTGCCGGGACTGGTATCCGAGACCCAGTACTTC.